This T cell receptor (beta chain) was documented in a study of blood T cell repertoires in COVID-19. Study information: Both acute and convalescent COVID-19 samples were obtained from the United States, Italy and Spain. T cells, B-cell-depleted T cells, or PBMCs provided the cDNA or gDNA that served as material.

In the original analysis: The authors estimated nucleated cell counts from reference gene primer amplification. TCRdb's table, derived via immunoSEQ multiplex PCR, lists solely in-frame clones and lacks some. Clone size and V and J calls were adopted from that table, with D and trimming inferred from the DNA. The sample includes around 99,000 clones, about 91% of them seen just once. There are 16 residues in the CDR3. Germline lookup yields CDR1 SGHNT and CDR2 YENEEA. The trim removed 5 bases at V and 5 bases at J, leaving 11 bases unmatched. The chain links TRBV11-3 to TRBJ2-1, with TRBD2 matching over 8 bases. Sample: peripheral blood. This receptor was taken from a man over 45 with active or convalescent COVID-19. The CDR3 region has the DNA TGTGCCAGCAGCCCACGGGAGGGAAGGTTGAACAATGAGCAGTTCTTC. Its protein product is CASSPREGRLNNEQFF.